This TCR beta chain came from a study of response to subunit inactivated influenza vaccine. The V end was cut by 2 bases, the J end by 5 bases, with 15 bases between. CDR3 length: 14 amino acids. The germline CDR1 and CDR2 sequences are DFQATT and SNEGSKA (reference sequence). This clonotype came up a few times. The target antigen is unknown. TCRdb reanalysed the RT-PCR reads using MiXCR and keeps one entry per CDR3 protein. The table has 500,000 to 550,000 distinct CDR3 sequences, roughly 23% seen once. Study observations and caveats: Seasonal influenza vaccination, on each occasion, was suggested by the authors to recruit few new T cells.

Another study also made use of these data, one on T cells expressing NK-cell markers. That source notes: Libraries used 5'RACE template switching adding universal primer site and UMIs.

The sequences come from CD4+ T cells sorted from PBMCs, collected 11 to 12 days after vaccination. The TCR was taken from a man in his forties or fifties who received an inactivated influenza vaccine. This rearrangement joins TRBV20-1 to TRBJ2-5; no clear D. The CDR3 DNA is TGCAGTGCTAGATCTCCCGGCATCTTGGAGACCCAGTACTTC. It codes for CSARSPGILETQYF.